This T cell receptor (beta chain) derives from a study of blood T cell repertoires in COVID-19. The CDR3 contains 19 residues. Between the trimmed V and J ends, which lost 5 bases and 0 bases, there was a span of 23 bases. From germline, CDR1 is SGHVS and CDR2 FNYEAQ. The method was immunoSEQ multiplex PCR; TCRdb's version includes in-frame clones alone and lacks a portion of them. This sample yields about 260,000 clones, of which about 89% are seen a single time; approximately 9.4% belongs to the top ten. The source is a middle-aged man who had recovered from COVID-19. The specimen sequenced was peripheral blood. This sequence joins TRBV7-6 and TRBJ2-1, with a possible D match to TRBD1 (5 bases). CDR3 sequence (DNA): TGTGCCAGCAGCATAGGTAGGGCAGGGTCGTCCCCCTCCTACAATGAGCAGTTCTTC. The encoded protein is CASSIGRAGSSPSYNEQFF.